Shown below are 8 T cell receptor beta chains from a single sample sequenced in a study of blood T cell repertoires in COVID-19. Data came from immunoSEQ multiplex PCR; TCRdb stores just in-frame clones and leaves some out. This table has approximately 150,000 clones, 65% to 80% appearing once. Material for sequencing was peripheral blood. The receptors shown here come from a woman in her sixties with acute or convalescent COVID-19.

V is TRBV12-3 or TRBV12-4 and J is TRBJ1-4; D possibly corresponds to TRBD1 (6 bases). The CDR3 sequence is 13 residues long. V was shortened by 6 bases and J by 7 bases, with 12 bases between the two germline ends. CDR3 sequence (DNA): TGTGCCAGCAGGAAAACAGGGTTTGAAAAACTGTTTTTT. Translated: CASRKTGFEKLFF.

The chain uses TRBV6-5 and TRBJ2-7, with TRBD1 matching 10 bases. The CDR3 covers 15 residues. V shed 9 bases and J 1 base; nucleotides not matched to a gene: 9. The germline V gene has CDR1 MNHEY and CDR2 SVGAGI. The DNA of the CDR3 is TGTGCCAGTTGGTATAGACAGGGGGCTTCCTACGAGCAGTACTTC. Translated, it gives CASWYRQGASYEQYF.

This clone showed up just once. The rearrangement links TRBV7-9 to TRBJ1-4; no reliable D call. The CDR3 is 15 amino acids. The germline gives CDR1 SEHNR, CDR2 FQNEAQ (reference sequence). V lost 5 bases, J lost 8 bases, and 18 bases lay in between. CDR3 sequence: CASSPHLSTGEKLFF. The DNA of the CDR3 is TGTGCCAGCAGCCCTCACTTGTCGACGGGGGAAAAACTGTTTTTT.

The count of this clone is one. CDR3 amino acids: CASSWASDYEQYF. The CDR3 region has the DNA TGTGCCAGCTCATGGGCTAGCGACTACGAGCAGTACTTC. The chain uses TRBV18 and TRBJ2-7; tentatively, D is TRBD2 (6 bases). V lost 5 bases to trimming and J lost 3 bases, with 11 bases between them. This CDR3 is 13 amino acids long. In germline, CDR1 is KGHSH, CDR2 LQKENI.

The chain uses TRBV6-1 and TRBJ2-1, with 9 bases identical to TRBD2. The CDR3 is 17 residues long. V shed 3 bases and J 7 bases; nucleotides not matched to a gene: 13. Germline V gives CDR1 MNHNS, CDR2 SASEGT. CDR3 DNA sequence: TGTGCCAGCAGTGATAAGTATTGGCGGGAGGGGCTTAATGAGCAGTTCTTC. Its translation: CASSDKYWREGLNEQFF.

CDR3 amino acids: CASRFAGLSGANVLTF. The CDR3 nucleotides are TGTGCCAGCAGATTCGCGGGACTCTCTGGGGCCAACGTCCTGACTTTC. This chain uses TRBV28 with TRBJ2-6; D might be TRBD2 (6 bases). Germline CDR1 is MDHEN and CDR2 is SYDVKM. V was pared by 6 bases and J by 0 bases, with 12 bases between. This CDR3 spans 16 amino acids. The variable domain in full, completed from reference TRBV28 and TRBJ2-6, reads DVKVTQSSRYLVKRTGEKVFLECVQDMDHENMFWYRQDPGLGLRLIYFSYDVKMKEKGDIPEGYSVSREKKERFSLILESASTNQTSMYLCASRFAGLSGANVLTFGAGSRLTVL.

V gene TRBV19 combines with J gene TRBJ2-7; the match to TRBD1 covers 9 bases. In germline, CDR1 is LNHDA, CDR2 SQIVND (reference sequence). Losses at the gene ends were 11 bases for V and 1 base for J; bases not matched to a gene: 3. This CDR3 contains 12 residues. Written as DNA, the CDR3 is TGTGCCGGGGGGACAGGGTCCTACGAGCAGTACTTC. It codes for CAGGTGSYEQYF.

CDR3 sequence (DNA): TGTGCCAGTAGTATAGATTCTTTGGGCGAGACCCAGTACTTC. Translation: CASSIDSLGETQYF. The chain carries TRBV19 and TRBJ2-5; D gene uncertain. The V end lost 0 bases, the J end lost 5 bases, and 10 bases lay between the germline ends. The germline V gene encodes CDR1 LNHDA and CDR2 SQIVND (reference sequence). The CDR3 contains 14 residues.